This T cell receptor beta chain was profiled in a study of cytomegalovirus exposure and HLA in healthy donors. Broader study findings: In vitro data verified a few CMV-associated chains as specific for CMV antigens.

PCR involved 60 Vbeta and 13 Jbeta primers. Data came from immunoSEQ multiplex PCR; TCRdb stores just in-frame clones and leaves some out. This sample carries 150,000 or so clones, 65% to 85% of them seen once, and the ten largest clones take 6.5% to 9%. As concerns this clone: Its target is not known.

Germline CDR1 and CDR2: SEHNR and FQNEAQ (reference sequence). The CDR3 is 15 amino acids. Trimming at V came to 3 bases and at J to 1 base, leaving 4 bases not matched to a gene. The origin of this receptor is a young man in good health and CMV-seronegative. The V gene is TRBV7-9, the J gene TRBJ1-1, with 8 nucleotides matching TRBD1. Sequencing input: PBMCs. DNA for the CDR3: TGTGCCAGCAGCTTTCCCGACAGGGGGAACACTGAAGCTTTCTTT. Translated, it gives CASSFPDRGNTEAFF.